This T cell receptor (beta chain) was recorded in a study of blood T cell repertoires in COVID-19. The V end lost 5 bases, the J end lost 7 bases, and 20 bases lay between the germline ends. The CDR3 covers 14 residues. Looked up from germline, CDR1 is GTSNPN and CDR2 is SVGIG (reference sequence). Measured with immunoSEQ multiplex PCR; TCRdb has only the in-frame clones, and not every one. The repertoire includes more than 45,000 clones, around 80% of them detected once, and about 22% sits in the top ten. The genes are TRBV30 and TRBJ1-2, with D perhaps TRBD1 (6 bases). This TCR derives from a woman aged 60-75 years with acute or convalescent COVID-19. Sequencing was done on a sample of peripheral blood. CDR3 sequence: CAWHPTGGASGYTF. CDR3 DNA sequence: TGTGCCTGGCATCCGACTGGGGGGGCGAGTGGCTACACCTTC.